Below, 18 T cell receptor beta chains from the same sample are listed, as sequenced in a study of T-cell reconstitution after alpha-beta-depleted transplantation in children. TCRbeta library preparation incorporated unique molecular identifiers. TCRdb used MiXCR to reprocess the PCR reads, holding one entry per CDR3 protein. The data hold some 600,000 distinct CDR3 sequences, with 10% to 15% observed a single time. Sample: PBMCs, mostly from graft donor cells, taken 360 days after TCRalphabeta/CD19-depleted stem cell transplant. The receptors come from a male patient aged 10 to 17 who had a stem cell transplant for acute myeloid leukemia, so the T cells may come from the graft donor.

Turning to this clonotype: One end of the junction varies from germline; a read error may be responsible. The genes are TRBV5-6 and TRBJ2-5; D possibly matches TRBD1 or TRBD2 (6 bases each). Germline-derived CDR1 and CDR2 are SGHDT and YYEEEE. The CDR3 sequence is 15 residues long. The CDR3 nucleotides read TGTGCCAGCAGCTTCCCACGGGCGGGACAAGAGAACCAGTACTTC. Protein sequence: CASSFPRAGQENQYF.

The rearrangement uses TRBV29-1 and TRBJ1-1, with TRBD1 identical over 8 bases. Germline CDR1 SQVTM, CDR2 ANQGSEA. The CDR3 runs 14 residues. The junction had 6 bases not matched to a gene; V was cut back by 4 bases and J by 2 bases. CDR3 protein: CSVALQGANTEAFF. The CDR3 nucleotides are TGCAGCGTTGCTTTGCAGGGGGCAAACACTGAAGCTTTCTTT.

The genes are TRBV7-9 and TRBJ2-7; 7 bases agree with TRBD2. The CDR3 sequence is 14 residues long. Unmatched junction bases numbered 8, after V lost 4 bases and J lost 5 bases. Germline assignment: CDR1 SEHNR and CDR2 FQNEAQ (reference sequence). The CDR3 DNA sequence: TGTGCCAGCAGCTCCAGGACTAGACCCAACGAGCAGTACTTC. Translation gives CASSSRTRPNEQYF.

This clonotype has ten or more counts. The chain has TRBV25-1 and TRBJ2-5; D remains ambiguous. Looked up from germline, CDR1 is MGHDK and CDR2 is SYGVNS. V dropped 4 bases and J dropped 4 bases, with 13 bases sitting between them. The length of the CDR3 is 14 residues. The DNA for the CDR3 is TGTGCCAGCAGTGTTCGACTGGTCGGAGAGACCCAGTACTTC. It translates to CASSVRLVGETQYF.

V usage is TRBV20-1 and J usage is TRBJ2-3, with no clear D. The CDR3 sequence is 13 residues long. Trimming pared 2 bases from V and 2 bases from J, leaving 8 bases between. From germline, CDR1 is DFQATT and CDR2 SNEGSKA (reference sequence). CDR3 sequence: CSARKQHTDTQYF. CDR3 nucleotides: TGCAGTGCTAGAAAACAGCACACAGATACGCAGTATTTT.

This clonotype has just a few counts. The gene calls are TRBV10-3 and TRBJ2-1; tentatively, D is TRBD2 (5 bases). This CDR3 is built from 14 residues. Germline CDR1 reads ENHRY; CDR2 reads SYGVKD. Trimming took off 0 bases at V and 9 bases at J, with 12 bases between the two ends. The chain's CDR3 is CAISESPGKSEQFF. The CDR3 DNA reads TGTGCCATCAGTGAGTCCCCCGGGAAGAGTGAGCAGTTCTTC.

This clonotype was picked up a small number of times. The chain uses TRBV5-1 and TRBJ2-5; the D gene is possibly TRBD2 (5 bases). From germline, CDR1 is SGHRS and CDR2 YFSETQ. Trimming took 1 base from V and 5 from J, leaving 12 bases between them. This CDR3 is 14 amino acids long. The CDR3 spells CASSLWASRETQYF. CDR3 nucleotide sequence: TGCGCCAGCAGCTTGTGGGCTAGCCGGGAGACCCAGTACTTC.

This clonotype was picked up a small number of times. The rearrangement uses TRBV7-2 and TRBJ2-1, with a possible D match to TRBD1 (5 bases). Germline CDR1 and CDR2: SGHTA and FQGNSA. Trimming shortened V by 7 bases and J by 7 bases, and 8 bases separated the two germline ends. The CDR3 is 11 residues long. This chain's CDR3 is CASIGVNEQFF. CDR3 DNA: TGTGCCAGCATAGGGGTGAATGAGCAGTTCTTC.

The sample holds a few counts of this clonotype. The chain couples TRBV20-1 to TRBJ2-3, with 8 positions matching TRBD2. Trimming at V came to 3 bases and at J to 2 bases, leaving 4 bases not matched to a gene. Germline loops: CDR1 DFQATT, CDR2 SNEGSKA (reference sequence). The CDR3 is 14 residues long. This CDR3 reads CSARASGFTDTQYF. The DNA for the CDR3 is TGCAGTGCTAGGGCTAGCGGGTTCACAGATACGCAGTATTTT.

The CDR3 protein is CASSVAHWGSYNEQFF. The DNA for the CDR3 is TGTGCCAGCAGCGTAGCTCACTGGGGCTCCTACAATGAGCAGTTCTTC. This chain connects TRBV9 to TRBJ2-1; D gene uncertain. This CDR3 is built from 16 residues. Between the trimmed V and J ends, which lost 0 bases and 0 bases, there was a span of 10 bases. Germline CDR1 SGDLS, CDR2 YYNGEE.

This clonotype has ten or more counts. The V gene is TRBV9, the J gene TRBJ2-2; 8 bases are a match to TRBD2. The CDR3 is 15 amino acids. Germline CDR1 and CDR2: SGDLS and YYNGEE. V dropped 3 bases and J dropped 3; count of bases not matched to a gene: 4. Here the CDR3 DNA reads TGTGCCAGCAGCGAGGGACTAGTTCACACCGGGGAGCTGTTTTTT. Its translation is CASSEGLVHTGELFF.

V gene TRBV7-2 combines with J gene TRBJ2-3, with TRBD2 identical over 7 bases. Trimming at V came to 1 base and at J to 6 bases, leaving 4 bases not matched to a gene. The CDR3 spans 14 residues. The V gene's germline CDR1 is SGHTA and CDR2 FQGNSA. CDR3 nucleotides: TGTGCCAGCAGCTTAGTCCTGGGGGGGGATACGCAGTATTTT. Residues: CASSLVLGGDTQYF. The complete variable domain, with remaining parts taken from reference TRBV7-2 and TRBJ2-3, reads GAGVSQSPSNKVTEKGKDVELRCDPISGHTALYWYRQSLGQGLEFLIYFQGNSAPDKSGLPSDRFSAERTGGSVSTLTIQRTQQEDSAVYLCASSLVLGGDTQYFGPGTRLTVL.

This clonotype was found many times. The V gene is TRBV5-6, the J gene TRBJ2-5; weak D call: TRBD2 (5 bases). Per germline, CDR1 SGHDT and CDR2 YYEEEE. The V end was cut by 4 bases, the J end by 4 bases, with 11 bases between. The CDR3 sequence is 13 residues long. CDR3 nucleotide sequence: TGTGCCAGCAGCCTGGAGGTGGTAGAGACCCAGTACTTC. Amino acid sequence: CASSLEVVETQYF.

This clonotype was seen more than once but under ten times. This chain uses TRBV28 with TRBJ2-6; 10 positions match TRBD1. This CDR3 is 15 amino acids long. Germline CDR1 MDHEN, CDR2 SYDVKM. The trim removed 11 bases at V and 0 bases at J, leaving 4 bases unmatched. For the CDR3, the DNA is TGTGCCGGACAGGGGGGAAGCTCTGGGGCCAACGTCCTGACTTTC. Translated: CAGQGGSSGANVLTF.

In its sample, this clonotype was seen a few times. The chain joins TRBV7-9 to TRBJ2-4, with D maybe TRBD2 (6 bases). The CDR3 runs to 16 residues. V lost 4 bases, J lost 8 bases, and 21 bases lay in between. Germline CDR1 is SEHNR and CDR2 is FQNEAQ (reference sequence). The CDR3: CASSSDFVTRGHIQYF. DNA for the CDR3: TGTGCCAGCAGCTCCGATTTCGTGACTAGAGGCCACATTCAGTACTTC. Combining the CDR3 with reference TRBV7-9 and TRBJ2-4 gives the whole variable domain DTGVSQNPRHKITKRGQNVTFRCDPISEHNRLYWYRQTLGQGPEFLTYFQNEAQLEKSRLLSDRFSAERPKGSFSTLEIQRTEQGDSAMYLCASSSDFVTRGHIQYFGAGTRLSVL.

This clonotype has more than one count but fewer than ten. The chain has TRBV21-1 and TRBJ2-1; TRBD2, as called in the table, went unchecked against the DNA. TRBV21-1 is noted as a pseudogene. The CDR3 consists of 15 residues. CDR3 coding DNA: TGTGCCAGCAGGCTAGACTATCACTCCTACAATGAGCAGTTCTTC. This sequence encodes CASRLDYHSYNEQFF.

The chain joins TRBV4-3 to TRBJ2-3; 13 bases are shared with TRBD2. CDR3 length: 19 residues. CDR1 is LGHNA, CDR2 YSLEER, per germline. J was trimmed by 3 bases and V by 0 bases; bases with no gene match: 9. CDR3 DNA: TGCGCCAGCAGCCAAGATAGGAAACTAGCGGGAGGGCCTACAGATACGCAGTATTTT. Translated: CASSQDRKLAGGPTDTQYF.

The genes are TRBV7-2 and TRBJ2-5, with 10 bases aligning to TRBD1. Germline V CDR1 and CDR2: SGHTA, FQGNSA. The junction had 5 bases not matched to a gene; V was cut back by 5 bases and J by 5 bases. The CDR3 contains 14 residues. This chain's CDR3 is CASSPGTGAETQYF. CDR3 nucleotide sequence: TGTGCCAGCAGCCCTGGGACAGGGGCTGAGACCCAGTACTTC.